The rows below give T cell receptor beta chains drawn from one sample of a study of blood T cell repertoires in COVID-19. TCRdb's copy holds only in-frame clones and misses some; the assay was immunoSEQ multiplex PCR. The sample has 95,000 to 100,000 clones; approximately 81% are singletons. Sequencing was performed on peripheral blood. These receptors originate from a woman aged 80 or over with acute or convalescent COVID-19. CDR3s include the opening cysteine and the closing phenylalanine or tryptophan. The D gene is left open where the match is weak.

d_gene: TRBD2; v_gene: TRBV29-1; CDR3aa: CSVTPWASGGTQETQYF
d_gene: TRBD1; v_gene: TRBV5-4; CDR3aa: CASGNTGGKDTIYF
d_gene: TRBD1; v_gene: TRBV12-3/TRBV12-4; CDR3aa: CASRGQGSGYTF
d_gene: TRBD2; v_gene: TRBV29-1; CDR3aa: CSSFSGGRETQYF
d_gene: -; v_gene: TRBV6-5; CDR3aa: CASSGGPFQPQHF
d_gene: TRBD1; v_gene: TRBV6-1; CDR3aa: CASSEAGQGGYGYTF
d_gene: -; v_gene: TRBV9; CDR3aa: CASSVGGWDYEQYF
d_gene: -; v_gene: TRBV7-9; CDR3aa: CASSPTNNEKLFF
d_gene: TRBD1; v_gene: TRBV11-2; CDR3aa: CASSFEGGRGGQPQHF
d_gene: -; v_gene: TRBV11-3; CDR3aa: CASSSLGGETQYF
d_gene: -; v_gene: TRBV1; CDR3aa: CTSSPQRAGCMDTQYF
d_gene: TRBD1; v_gene: TRBV7-2; CDR3aa: CASSVQGAWEQYF
d_gene: -; v_gene: TRBV7-9; CDR3aa: CASSFGQTHYEQYF
d_gene: -; v_gene: TRBV5-1; CDR3aa: CASSLAGGGYNEQFF
d_gene: TRBD1; v_gene: TRBV5-1; CDR3aa: CASSLGQGAYNEQFF
d_gene: -; v_gene: TRBV18; CDR3aa: CASSPALGGWEGNTIYF
d_gene: TRBD2; v_gene: TRBV19; CDR3aa: CASSIMRGVTGELFF
d_gene: TRBD1; v_gene: TRBV18; CDR3aa: CASSPGQVYGYTF
d_gene: -; v_gene: TRBV11-2; CDR3aa: CASSPNMGGPGYTF
d_gene: TRBD2; v_gene: TRBV4-2; CDR3aa: CASSPSTSGGQETQYF
d_gene: -; v_gene: TRBV27; CDR3aa: CASRSLSTEAFF
d_gene: -; v_gene: TRBV19; CDR3aa: CATNSPTQGSYGYTF
d_gene: TRBD2; v_gene: TRBV5-1; CDR3aa: CASSLVAGGEETQYF
d_gene: TRBD1; v_gene: TRBV5-8; CDR3aa: CASKTPGGAGQPQHF
d_gene: -; v_gene: TRBV3-1/TRBV3-2; CDR3aa: CASSLSGYDTGELFF
d_gene: -; v_gene: TRBV6-2/TRBV6-3; CDR3aa: CASSPRGRETQYF
d_gene: -; v_gene: TRBV19; CDR3aa: CASRAGQDYGYTF
d_gene: TRBD1; v_gene: TRBV19; CDR3aa: CASSIDVGTAGNSPLHF
d_gene: TRBD1; v_gene: TRBV9; CDR3aa: CASSVGQGLEKLFF
d_gene: -; v_gene: TRBV5-8; CDR3aa: CASTTQGVEHF
d_gene: TRBD1; v_gene: TRBV27; CDR3aa: CASSLTGTAPFEQYF
d_gene: -; v_gene: TRBV24-1; CDR3aa: CATSRGGAQETQYF
d_gene: -; v_gene: TRBV19; CDR3aa: CASSLVGKTGNTIYF
d_gene: TRBD2; v_gene: TRBV30; CDR3aa: CAWSSGAHYEQYF
d_gene: -; v_gene: TRBV5-5; CDR3aa: CASSFRAEAFF
d_gene: -; v_gene: TRBV7-9; CDR3aa: CASSLAQNTEAFF
d_gene: TRBD1; v_gene: TRBV6-5; CDR3aa: CASVRGGRNTEAFF
d_gene: -; v_gene: TRBV19; CDR3aa: CASGTNSPLHF
d_gene: TRBD1; v_gene: TRBV7-3; CDR3aa: CASSLQGGNTEAFF
d_gene: TRBD1; v_gene: TRBV18; CDR3aa: CASSTGQTNTGELFF
d_gene: -; v_gene: TRBV28; CDR3aa: CASRGAIGGPYEQYF
d_gene: TRBD1; v_gene: TRBV4-1; CDR3aa: CASSRGTGVNTEAFF
d_gene: TRBD2; v_gene: TRBV19; CDR3aa: CASSRRGGLADTQYF
d_gene: -; v_gene: TRBV7-9; CDR3aa: CASSYNGLDSEETQYF
d_gene: -; v_gene: TRBV2; CDR3aa: CASRQTDRMNTEAFF
d_gene: TRBD2; v_gene: TRBV7-3; CDR3aa: CASSLGGLAQDTQYF
d_gene: TRBD1; v_gene: TRBV5-1; CDR3aa: CASSLWDRGGANYGYTF
d_gene: -; v_gene: TRBV10-3; CDR3aa: CAKEAFKETQYF
d_gene: -; v_gene: TRBV4-3; CDR3aa: CASSQDRGTEAFF
d_gene: -; v_gene: TRBV11-3; CDR3aa: CASSTGQQNTEAFF
d_gene: TRBD1; v_gene: TRBV27; CDR3aa: CASSFQRDRGPYEQYF
d_gene: TRBD1; v_gene: TRBV7-9; CDR3aa: CASKRQGSGNTIYF
d_gene: -; v_gene: TRBV6-5; CDR3aa: CASSYQVNTGELFF